Following are 27 T cell receptor beta chains from one sample sequenced in a study of OX40 agonist ivuxolimab in advanced cancers. TCRdb keeps only in-frame clones here, not all; method: immunoSEQ multiplex PCR. Of roughly 15,000 clones in the sample, around four fifths were seen once. The sequences come from CD4+ or CD8+ T cells sorted from blood, collected in a trial of the OX40 agonist ivuxolimab. Source of these receptors: an adult with an advanced solid tumor such as melanoma, head and neck, liver or kidney cancer.

V is TRBV6-5 and J is TRBJ1-2; D unresolved. CDR1 is MNHEY, CDR2 SVGAGI, per germline. V dropped 5 bases and J dropped 1 base, with 14 bases sitting between them. The CDR3 consists of 15 residues. The CDR3 DNA sequence: TGTGCCAGCAGTCGTCTGGGAGGATTTAACTATGGCTACACCTTC. Protein product: CASSRLGGFNYGYTF.

The chain couples TRBV27 to TRBJ2-5; D gene ambiguous. The length of the CDR3 is 16 residues. Germline lookup yields CDR1 MNHEY and CDR2 SMNVEV (reference sequence). The V and J ends lost 5 bases and 5 bases respectively, with 21 bases between them. Written as DNA, the CDR3 is TGTGCCAGCAGTCCTACCCCCCTTGCGGTCCGGGAGACCCAGTACTTC. It yields the protein CASSPTPLAVRETQYF.

With regard to this clone: One end of the junction varies from germline; a read error may be responsible. This chain uses TRBV7-7 with TRBJ2-2; D possibly corresponds to TRBD1 (6 bases). The CDR3 is 17 amino acids. The germline gives CDR1 SSHAT, CDR2 FNYEAQ (reference sequence). CDR3 coding DNA: TGTGCTAGCAGCTTAAACAGCCTACAGGGTAAAACCGGGGAGCTGTTTTTT. It yields the protein CASSLNSLQGKTGELFF.

The V gene is TRBV5-4, the J gene TRBJ1-2, with TRBD1 matching 8 bases. CDR3 length: 14 residues. J lost 2 bases, V lost 4 bases, and 4 bases had no gene match. CDR1 and CDR2 (germline): SGHNT, YYREEE (reference sequence). CDR3 amino acids: CASSTGGINYGYTF. CDR3 in DNA: TGTGCCAGCAGCACAGGGGGGATAAACTATGGCTACACCTTC.

The count of this clone is one. The genes are TRBV6-1 and TRBJ1-2, with D unclear. This CDR3 spans 15 amino acids. With 2 bases removed from V and 9 bases from J, the gap between germline ends came to 19 bases. The V gene's germline CDR1 is MNHNS and CDR2 SASEGT. The CDR3 DNA follows: TGTGCCAGCAGTGAAAGTTCCCCCTGGATTTCCAGCTACACCTTC. Protein sequence: CASSESSPWISSYTF.

The genes are TRBV9 and TRBJ1-2; the D gene is possibly TRBD1 (5 bases). The CDR3 extends over 14 amino acids. The germline CDR1 and CDR2 sequences are SGDLS and YYNGEE. Trimming left V 0 bases short and J 1 base short, with 7 bases between. CDR3: CASSVVGGNYGYTF. The CDR3 DNA follows: TGTGCCAGCAGCGTAGTGGGGGGTAACTATGGCTACACCTTC.

The chain combines TRBV9 with TRBJ2-7; 9 bases are a match to TRBD1. The CDR3 covers 17 residues. Germline CDR1 is SGDLS and CDR2 is YYNGEE. Germline trimming cut 4 bases from V and 2 bases from J; bases unmatched to any gene: 13. This chain's CDR3 is CASSPRDREVPPYEQYF. The CDR3 nucleotides are TGTGCCAGCAGCCCCCGGGACAGGGAAGTTCCACCCTACGAGCAGTACTTC.

This clone was detected only a few times. The chain is built from TRBV7-9 and TRBJ2-3; 8 bases are a match to TRBD2. Germline loops: CDR1 SEHNR, CDR2 FQNEAQ (reference sequence). J gave up 4 bases and V 2 bases, and 2 bases lay outside the gene matches. The CDR3 extends over 14 amino acids. The CDR3 DNA follows: TGTGCCAGCAGCTTAAGCGGGAGACCAGATACGCAGTATTTT. This encodes CASSLSGRPDTQYF.

The chain joins TRBV6-4 to TRBJ2-1, with D possibly being TRBD1 or TRBD2 (5 bases each). Trimming pared 3 bases from V and 2 bases from J, leaving 11 bases between. CDR3 length: 15 amino acids. Per germline, CDR1 MRHNA and CDR2 SNTAGT. In nucleotides, the CDR3 is TGTGCCAGCAGTGAAGGGACGGGACCCTACAATGAGCAGTTCTTC. Amino acid sequence: CASSEGTGPYNEQFF.

This clone was recorded only once. The gene calls are TRBV5-6 and TRBJ2-3; D might be TRBD2 (6 bases). The CDR3 is 15 residues long. Germline CDR1 reads SGHDT; CDR2 reads YYEEEE. The V gene lost 4 bases and the J gene lost 2 bases, with 14 bases spanning the gap. CDR3 amino acids: CASSLGLTHTDTQYF. CDR3 in DNA: TGTGCCAGCAGCCTGGGACTTACTCACACAGATACGCAGTATTTT.

V and J are TRBV4-1 and TRBJ1-6, with a possible D match to TRBD1 (5 bases). Germline V gives CDR1 MGHRA, CDR2 YSYEKL. CDR3 length: 17 residues. The ends were cut back, 0 bases at V and 15 bases at J, with 24 bases in the middle. CDR3 DNA: TGCGCCAGCAGCCAAGATGCGACGGGGGGACTTCTGGAAAACCTCCACTTT. It specifies CASSQDATGGLLENLHF.

The rearrangement joins TRBV5-1 to TRBJ2-1; 12 nucleotides agree with TRBD2. Germline trimming cut 3 bases from V and 3 bases from J; bases unmatched to any gene: 7. Germline values: CDR1 SGHRS, CDR2 YFSETQ. The CDR3 extends over 17 amino acids. Here the CDR3 reads CASSSIPTSGGYNEQFF. DNA for the CDR3: TGCGCCAGCAGCTCTATACCGACTAGCGGGGGCTACAATGAGCAGTTCTTC.

The rearrangement joins TRBV4-1 to TRBJ2-3; no clear D gene. Trimming left V 0 bases short and J 4 bases short, with 8 bases between. The CDR3 totals 14 residues. The V gene's germline CDR1 is MGHRA and CDR2 YSYEKL. CDR3 amino acids: CASSQDTPPDTQYF. CDR3 DNA: TGCGCCAGCAGCCAAGATACTCCCCCAGATACGCAGTATTTT.

This sequence joins TRBV5-5 and TRBJ1-1; perhaps TRBD1 as D (5 bases). The CDR3 sequence is 14 residues long. V was cut by 3 bases and J by 3 bases, with 12 bases left in between. Germline V CDR1 and CDR2: SGHKS, YYEKEE (reference sequence). CDR3 DNA: TGTGCCAGCAGCTCCCTCGGGACTTACACTGAAGCTTTCTTT. Amino acid sequence: CASSSLGTYTEAFF. Full variable domain (remainder filled in from reference TRBV5-5 and TRBJ1-1): DAGVTQSPTHLIKTRGQQVTLRCSPISGHKSVSWYQQVLGQGPQFIFQYYEKEERGRGNFPDRFSARQFPNYSSELNVNALLLGDSALYLCASSSLGTYTEAFFGQGTRLTVV.

V gene TRBV27 combines with J gene TRBJ2-5; tentative D call: TRBD2 (5 bases). Germline loops: CDR1 MNHEY, CDR2 SMNVEV (reference sequence). The V end was cut by 5 bases, the J end by 2 bases, with 12 bases between. The CDR3 covers 14 residues. The CDR3 bases are TGTGCCAGCAGTGTAGCAGGACTTCAAGAGACCCAGTACTTC. Its translation: CASSVAGLQETQYF.

The V gene is TRBV5-4, the J gene TRBJ2-5; D possibly corresponds to TRBD2 (5 bases). The CDR3 runs 16 residues. The V end was cut by 4 bases, the J end by 5 bases, with 21 bases between. Germline V gene data show CDR1 as SGHNT and CDR2 as YYREEE (reference sequence). The CDR3 DNA sequence: TGTGCCAGCAGCCTCGAAGCCTGGACTTCCCGGGAGACCCAGTACTTC. Its translation: CASSLEAWTSRETQYF.

In DNA, the CDR3 is TGTGCCAGCAGCTTAGCGGGGTCCCGGGAAGCTTTCTTT. This translates into CASSLAGSREAFF. The chain uses TRBV7-6 and TRBJ1-1; no definite D call. From germline, CDR1 is SGHVS and CDR2 FNYEAQ. Trimming removed 0 bases at V and 8 bases at J, with 10 bases between. This CDR3 comprises 13 residues.

This clone was counted only a few times. V and J are TRBV29-1 and TRBJ1-1; no clear D. Germline loops: CDR1 SQVTM, CDR2 ANQGSEA. The CDR3 spans 10 residues. V lost 3 bases to trimming and J lost 7 bases, with 6 bases between them. The CDR3 nucleotides are TGCAGCGTTGAGTTCGTTGAAGCTTTCTTT. Its protein product is CSVEFVEAFF.

This chain links TRBV4-1 with TRBJ1-1; maybe TRBD1 (5 bases). The germline CDR1 and CDR2 sequences are MGHRA and YSYEKL. The V and J ends lost 0 bases and 4 bases respectively, with 6 bases between them. The CDR3 has 13 amino acids. Here the CDR3 DNA reads TGCGCCAGCAGCCAAGAAAGGGGCACTGAAGCTTTCTTT. Translated, it gives CASSQERGTEAFF.

This chain links TRBV21-1 with TRBJ2-3; the listed D gene, TRBD2, was not tested against the DNA. TRBV21-1 is annotated as a pseudogene. The CDR3 has 17 residues. CDR3 sequence (DNA): TGTGCCAGCAGCAAAGGATGGTCCCCCCGGGGCACAGATACGCAGTATTTT. Protein: CASSKGWSPRGTDTQYF.

This chain uses TRBV11-2 with TRBJ1-1; 10 bases map to TRBD1. Trimming took 0 bases from V and 9 from J; bases not matched to a gene: 7. The CDR3 is made up of 15 amino acids. Germline V gene data show CDR1 as SGHAT and CDR2 as FQNNGV. The CDR3 region has the DNA TGTGCCAGCAGCTTAGATCCTGGGACAGGGGTTCAAGCTTTCTTT. It translates to CASSLDPGTGVQAFF.

The chain has TRBV27 and TRBJ2-5, with 11 bases lining up with TRBD1. The germline gives CDR1 MNHEY, CDR2 SMNVEV (reference sequence). Trimming at V came to 5 bases and at J to 6 bases, leaving 11 bases not matched to a gene. The CDR3 totals 16 residues. CDR3 in DNA: TGTGCCAGCAGTCTAACCGGGACAGGGGGTTTGAAGACCCAGTACTTC. As protein: CASSLTGTGGLKTQYF.

The rearrangement joins TRBV9 to TRBJ2-7; the D is unclear. CDR1 and CDR2 from the germline V gene are SGDLS and YYNGEE. Trimming left V 3 bases short and J 2 bases short, with 9 bases between. This CDR3 has 13 amino acids. The chain's CDR3 is CASSADGTYEQYF. In DNA form, the CDR3 reads TGTGCCAGCAGCGCCGACGGAACCTACGAGCAGTACTTC. Combining the CDR3 with reference TRBV9 and TRBJ2-7 gives the whole variable domain DSGVTQTPKHLITATGQRVTLRCSPRSGDLSVYWYQQSLDQGLQFLIQYYNGEERAKGNILERFSAQQFPDLHSELNLSSLELGDSALYFCASSADGTYEQYFGPGTRLTVT.

The chain is built from TRBV5-1 and TRBJ2-4; no reliable D call. CDR3 size: 14 residues. Germline CDR1 is SGHRS and CDR2 is YFSETQ. Trimming pared 0 bases from V and 0 bases from J, leaving 4 bases between. For the CDR3, the DNA is TGCGCCAGCAGCTTGGGTGTAGCCAAAAACATTCAGTACTTC. Encoded protein: CASSLGVAKNIQYF.

This clone was detected only once. The rearrangement joins TRBV5-1 to TRBJ1-5; TRBD1 might be the D (6 bases). The CDR3 contains 15 residues. V was trimmed by 1 base and J by 2 bases, leaving 10 bases between them. The germline V gene has CDR1 SGHRS and CDR2 YFSETQ. CDR3 region: CASSLSAGGNQPQHF. In DNA form, the CDR3 reads TGCGCCAGCAGCTTGTCAGCAGGGGGCAATCAGCCCCAGCATTTT.

This chain connects TRBV6-6 to TRBJ2-5, with a tentative D call TRBD2 (5 bases). Germline V gives CDR1 MNHNY, CDR2 SVGAGI (reference sequence). This CDR3 comprises 13 residues. Trimming removed 6 bases from V and 2 bases from J, with 10 bases in between. The chain's CDR3 is CASSPRGQETQYF. The CDR3 coding sequence is TGTGCCAGCAGCCCCCGCGGGCAAGAGACCCAGTACTTC.

CDR3 DNA sequence: TGTGCCAGTCAGCCTTCCGGGACAGCCGTTTACGAGCAGTACTTC. Residues: CASQPSGTAVYEQYF. The chain carries TRBV19 and TRBJ2-7, with 7 bases aligning to TRBD1. The CDR3 is made up of 15 amino acids. Germline CDR1 and CDR2: LNHDA and SQIVND (reference sequence). The ends lost 8 bases at V and 4 bases at J; junction bases unmatched: 14.